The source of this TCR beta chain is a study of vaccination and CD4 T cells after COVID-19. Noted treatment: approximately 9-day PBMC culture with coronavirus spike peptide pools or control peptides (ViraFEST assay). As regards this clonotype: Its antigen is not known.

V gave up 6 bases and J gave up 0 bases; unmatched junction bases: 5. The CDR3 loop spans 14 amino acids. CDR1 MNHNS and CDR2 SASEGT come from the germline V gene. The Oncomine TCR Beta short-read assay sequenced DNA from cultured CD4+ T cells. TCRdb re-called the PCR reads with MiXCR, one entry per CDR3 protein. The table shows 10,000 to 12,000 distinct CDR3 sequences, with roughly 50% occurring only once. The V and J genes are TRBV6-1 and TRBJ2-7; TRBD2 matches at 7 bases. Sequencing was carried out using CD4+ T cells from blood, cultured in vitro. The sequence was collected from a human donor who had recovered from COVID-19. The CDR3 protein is CASRETSTSYEQYF. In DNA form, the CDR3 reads TGTGCCAGCAGGGAGACTAGCACCTCCTACGAGCAGTACTTC.